This T cell receptor beta chain stems from a study of T cells in localized non-small cell lung cancer. Profiled with immunoSEQ multiplex PCR; TCRdb holds only in-frame clones, not every one. This sample carries roughly 40,000 clones, around 86% of them seen once, and the ten largest clones take roughly 7.3%. The CDR3 is made up of 14 amino acids. Germline CDR1 reads MNHEY; CDR2 reads SVGAGI. V lost 0 bases to trimming and J lost 9 bases, with 9 bases between them. Points from the study as a whole: Uninvolved adjacent lung had more T cell clonality than any other tissue, topping tumor. One tumor region alone was sequenced, and heterogeneity therefore remains possible. The study linked higher blood T cell density to longer overall survival. Paired adjacent lung recovered a median approximately 62 of the top 100 tumor clones.

Details on this clone: Its target is unknown.

The chain has TRBV6-5 and TRBJ1-6; D gene uncertain. This clonotype was obtained from a male donor aged 60 or over with stage II lung adenocarcinoma. The starting material was peripheral blood mononuclear cells, obtained before any cancer treatment. CDR3 region: CASSYSTRRSPLHF. The CDR3 nucleotides are TGTGCCAGCAGTTACTCAACTAGGCGTTCACCCCTCCACTTT.